The 10 T cell receptor beta chains below come from one sample, sequenced in a study of STAT5B mutations in CD4+ large granular lymphocyte leukemia. Profiling relied on immunoSEQ multiplex PCR, and the TCRdb table lists in-frame clones only, not all of them. The data hold 30,000 to 35,000 clones, with about four fifths observed a single time. Sequenced input: CD4+ T cells from blood buffy coats. These TCRs come from a human donor in good health.

The chain uses TRBV4-2 and TRBJ2-3; the D is unclear. CDR1 and CDR2 from the germline V gene are LGHNA and YNFKEQ. V was trimmed by 4 bases and J by 1 base, leaving 0 bases between them. This CDR3 contains 11 residues. CDR3: CASSRTDTQYF. The CDR3 coding sequence is TGTGCCAGCAGCCGCACAGATACGCAGTATTTT.

The chain carries TRBV28 and TRBJ2-7, with TRBD1 matching 7 bases. The germline gives CDR1 MDHEN, CDR2 SYDVKM. V shed 5 bases, J shed 6 bases, and the junction held 13 bases outside the gene matches. The CDR3 is 15 amino acids. CDR3 residues: CASSQPDRVLGEQYF. The CDR3 DNA reads TGTGCCAGCAGTCAGCCCGACAGGGTGCTGGGCGAGCAGTACTTC.

This sequence joins TRBV27 and TRBJ1-6; D call uncertain. V lost 6 bases and J 11 bases, leaving 11 bases between the germline ends. Germline assignment: CDR1 MNHEY and CDR2 SMNVEV (reference sequence). The CDR3 runs 12 residues. The CDR3 loop is CASRWVSTPLHF. The CDR3, as DNA: TGTGCCAGCAGGTGGGTTTCTACACCCCTCCACTTT.

V usage is TRBV28 and J usage is TRBJ2-7; D is possibly TRBD2 (5 bases). Germline CDR1 and CDR2: MDHEN and SYDVKM. The CDR3 extends over 14 amino acids. The V gene lost 3 bases and the J gene lost 2 bases, with 11 bases spanning the gap. The DNA for the CDR3 is TGTGCCAGCAGTTTTGCCCTAGCTCCCTACGAGCAGTACTTC. Protein: CASSFALAPYEQYF.

The chain is built from TRBV5-4 and TRBJ2-7; TRBD1 matches at 7 bases. The CDR3 is made up of 16 amino acids. V gave up 4 bases and J gave up 2 bases; unmatched junction bases: 12. CDR1 and CDR2 (germline): SGHNT, YYREEE (reference sequence). The CDR3 DNA reads TGTGCCAGCAGCCTCGCTAGGGGACAGCCCCCCTACGAGCAGTACTTC. It translates to CASSLARGQPPYEQYF. Full variable domain (outside the CDR3, taken from reference TRBV5-4 and TRBJ2-7): ETGVTQSPTHLIKTRGQQVTLRCSSQSGHNTVSWYQQALGQGPQFIFQYYREEENGRGNFPPRFSGLQFPNYSSELNVNALELDDSALYLCASSLARGQPPYEQYFGPGTRLTVT.

CDR3 DNA: TGTGCCAGCAGCTTAGGGGGACAGGGGAAGCAGTACTTC. It encodes CASSLGGQGKQYF. V gene TRBV7-9 combines with J gene TRBJ2-7, with TRBD1 matching 10 bases. With 1 base clipped from V and 8 bases from J, the junction kept 2 bases outside the gene matches. The CDR3 sequence is 13 residues long. Germline V gene sequence: CDR1 SEHNR, CDR2 FQNEAQ (reference sequence).

The V call is TRBV19, the J call TRBJ2-2; D is tentatively TRBD1 or TRBD2 (5 bases each). Germline CDR1 and CDR2: LNHDA and SQIVND (reference sequence). The CDR3 is 15 amino acids. Trimming removed 5 bases at V and 0 bases at J, with 10 bases between. Written as DNA, the CDR3 is TGTGCCAGTAGTCCGCAGGGAGCGAACACCGGGGAGCTGTTTTTT. The encoded protein is CASSPQGANTGELFF.

The chain employs TRBV4-1 and TRBJ2-7; 7 positions agree with TRBD2. The CDR3 spans 17 residues. In germline, CDR1 is MGHRA, CDR2 YSYEKL. V lost 0 bases and J lost 2; bases outside the gene matches: 10. Here the CDR3 reads CASSQEAGGSTPYEQYF. CDR3 DNA sequence: TGCGCCAGCAGCCAAGAGGCGGGCGGGAGCACCCCCTACGAGCAGTACTTC.

The chain uses TRBV28 and TRBJ1-2, with 9 bases identical to TRBD1. The junction had 2 bases not matched to a gene; V was cut back by 0 bases and J by 3 bases. CDR3 length: 15 amino acids. Germline V gene sequence: CDR1 MDHEN, CDR2 SYDVKM. This CDR3 is CASSLWTGGDYGYTF. The CDR3, as DNA: TGTGCCAGCAGTTTATGGACAGGGGGGGACTATGGCTACACCTTC.

This clone was detected a few times. J is TRBJ1-5 and V is TRBV10-1; D gene ambiguous. Deletions cut 6 bases from V and 3 bases from J, with 6 bases between. CDR3 size: 12 residues. Germline CDR1 reads WNHNN; CDR2 reads SYGVQD (reference sequence). CDR3 loop: CASSGINQPQHF. The CDR3 DNA sequence: TGCGCCAGCAGCGGGATCAATCAGCCCCAGCATTTT.